One and the same sample provided the 9 T cell receptor beta chains below, sequenced in a study of T cell repertoires in cytomegalovirus infection. What these receptors recognize is not known. TCRdb reprocessed the reads via MiXCR and lists one record per CDR3 protein. Here the sample spans 450,000 to 550,000 distinct CDR3 sequences, about 44% being singletons. The sample consisted of cultured PBMCs, taken from culture after CMV antigen stimulation. These TCRs come from a human donor in good health (CMV status not recorded). Some clones in this sample may be carry-over from other donors' samples.

There are a few counts of this clonotype. The genes are TRBV6-2 or TRBV6-3 and TRBJ1-2, with 8 bases that match TRBD1. This CDR3 spans 16 amino acids. V shed 6 bases and J 4 bases; nucleotides not matched to a gene: 13. CDR1 is MNHEY and CDR2 is SVGEGT in the germline V gene. The CDR3 here is CASSRPPGQATYGYTF. For the CDR3, the DNA is TGTGCCAGCAGCCGCCCTCCGGGACAGGCAACCTATGGCTACACCTTC.

This clonotype came up a few times. V is TRBV6-2 or TRBV6-3 and J is TRBJ1-5; 7 bases line up with TRBD1. Germline values: CDR1 MNHEY, CDR2 SVGEGT. After removal of 2 bases from V and 9 bases from J, the junction contained 10 bases not matched to a gene. There are 15 residues in the CDR3. The CDR3 coding sequence is TGTGCCAGCAGTTACAGGACAGGCCCAGGGTGGCCCCAGCATTTT. Protein sequence: CASSYRTGPGWPQHF.

This clonotype was observed a few times. The V gene is TRBV7-2, the J gene TRBJ1-3; D is unresolved. The germline V gene encodes CDR1 SGHTA and CDR2 FQGNSA. This CDR3 spans 12 amino acids. The V end was cut by 2 bases, the J end by 8 bases, with 7 bases between. The CDR3 protein is CASSLLQDTIYF. DNA for the CDR3: TGTGCCAGCAGCTTACTCCAAGACACCATATATTTT.

This clonotype was counted between two and nine times. The chain links TRBV6-2 or TRBV6-3 to TRBJ2-7; 7 bases are a match to TRBD1. V dropped 4 bases and J dropped 4; count of bases not matched to a gene: 7. From germline, CDR1 is MNHEY and CDR2 SVGEGT. The CDR3 covers 14 residues. The CDR3 bases are TGTGCCAGCAGTTCTATGACAGGGCCGTACGAGCAGTACTTC. This codes for CASSSMTGPYEQYF.

CDR3 region: CAISESSESYEQYF. CDR3 sequence (DNA): TGTGCCATCAGTGAAAGTAGCGAGTCCTACGAGCAGTACTTC. The V gene is TRBV10-3, the J gene TRBJ2-7; TRBD2 is a possible D gene (5 bases). The CDR3 is made up of 14 amino acids. V lost 3 bases and J 1 base, leaving 10 bases between the germline ends. From germline, CDR1 is ENHRY and CDR2 SYGVKD.

The rearrangement uses TRBV7-9 and TRBJ2-5; 12 bases are a match to TRBD2. Germline values: CDR1 SEHNR, CDR2 FQNEAQ (reference sequence). Germline trimming cut 6 bases from V and 0 bases from J; bases unmatched to any gene: 5. This CDR3 spans 16 amino acids. The DNA of the CDR3 is TGTGCCAGCAGTCGACTAGCGGGGGTGTACCAAGAGACCCAGTACTTC. As protein: CASSRLAGVYQETQYF.

This chain uses TRBV19 with TRBJ2-7; 7 positions match TRBD1. The CDR3 spans 14 residues. J gave up 7 bases and V 5 bases, and 11 bases lay outside the gene matches. Germline CDR1 LNHDA, CDR2 SQIVND (reference sequence). Here the CDR3 DNA reads TGTGCCAGTAGTCCGACGGGACAGCGCTTTGAGCAGTACTTC. Amino acids: CASSPTGQRFEQYF.

This clonotype was recorded only once. The chain uses TRBV5-4 and TRBJ2-2; 8 bases line up with TRBD1. This CDR3 has 15 amino acids. Germline V gene data show CDR1 as SGHNT and CDR2 as YYREEE (reference sequence). V gave up 0 bases and J gave up 7 bases; unmatched junction bases: 5. For the CDR3, the DNA is TGTGCCAGCAGCTTGGAGTCAGGGGGCGTCGGGGAGCTGTTTTTT. This sequence encodes CASSLESGGVGELFF.

The sample holds a few counts of this clonotype. J is TRBJ2-6 and V is TRBV7-7, with D unclear. CDR1 is SSHAT and CDR2 is FNYEAQ in the germline V gene (reference sequence). This CDR3 contains 15 residues. Between the trimmed V and J ends, which lost 2 bases and 1 base, there was a span of 6 bases. This CDR3 reads CASSLSGSGANVLTF. The DNA of the CDR3 is TGTGCCAGCAGCTTATCCGGGTCTGGGGCCAACGTCCTGACTTTC.